These 21 T cell receptor beta chains came from one sample sequenced in a study of T cell responses to AZD1222 COVID-19 vaccine. The data were produced by immunoSEQ multiplex PCR, yet TCRdb's version contains in-frame clones alone and is incomplete. The sample carries around 150,000 clones, around 90% recorded once. The sample consisted of peripheral blood, taken on day 0 of AZD1222 vaccination. These receptors all come from an adult in good health.

The chain links TRBV2 to TRBJ1-5; TRBD1 might be the D (6 bases). Trimming cost V 10 bases and J 2 bases, with 18 bases left between them. Germline loops: CDR1 SNHLY, CDR2 FYNNEI. The CDR3 is made up of 15 amino acids. CDR3 loop: CATRLDGGGNQPQHF. CDR3 DNA: TGTGCCACCCGACTAGACGGGGGCGGCAATCAGCCCCAGCATTTT. Complete variable domain (other parts from reference TRBV2 and TRBJ1-5): EPEVTQTPSHQVTQMGQEVILRCVPISNHLYFYWYRQILGQKVEFLVSFYNNEISEKSEIFDDQFSVERPDGSNFTLKIRSTKLEDSAMYFCATRLDGGGNQPQHFGDGTRLSIL.

The genes are TRBV5-1 and TRBJ1-5, with 7 bases aligning to TRBD1. The CDR3 loop spans 15 amino acids. V lost 0 bases to trimming and J lost 3 bases; unmatched junction nucleotides: 3. Germline-derived CDR1 and CDR2 are SGHRS and YFSETQ. The CDR3 region is CASSLGGGPNQPQHF. The CDR3 coding sequence is TGCGCCAGCAGCTTGGGAGGGGGCCCCAATCAGCCCCAGCATTTT.

The chain couples TRBV28 to TRBJ2-7; D remains unclear. This CDR3 is built from 14 residues. Germline CDR1 is MDHEN and CDR2 is SYDVKM. The ends were cut back, 7 bases at V and 2 bases at J, with 15 bases in the middle. In DNA, the CDR3 is TGTGCCAGCATTCGAGGAACCCACGCCTACGAGCAGTACTTC. It is translated as CASIRGTHAYEQYF.

This clone showed up just once. The gene calls are TRBV11-3 and TRBJ1-1, with D unclear. Germline CDR1 is SGHNT and CDR2 is YENEEA. The CDR3 has 13 residues. V lost 0 bases and J lost 5, with 7 bases in between. CDR3 region: CASSLDYETEAFF. Here the CDR3 DNA reads TGTGCCAGCAGCTTAGATTACGAAACTGAAGCTTTCTTT.

The chain has TRBV19 and TRBJ2-7, with 12 bases that match TRBD2. Germline values: CDR1 LNHDA, CDR2 SQIVND (reference sequence). The CDR3 covers 14 residues. After removal of 2 bases from V and 6 bases from J, the junction contained 2 bases not matched to a gene. The CDR3 DNA follows: TGTGCCAGTAGTATAACACTAGCGGGAGGCGAGCAGTACTTC. The encoded protein is CASSITLAGGEQYF.

V gene TRBV4-1 combines with J gene TRBJ1-5; 10 bases are shared with TRBD1. CDR1 MGHRA and CDR2 YSYEKL come from the germline V gene. V lost 5 bases to trimming and J lost 6 bases; unmatched junction nucleotides: 7. CDR3 size: 15 residues. The DNA of the CDR3 is TGCGCCAGCAGCACCGGGACAGGGGATATTCAGCCCCAGCATTTT. Translating it yields CASSTGTGDIQPQHF.

The V call is TRBV7-2, the J call TRBJ2-1; D is ambiguous. This CDR3 region has 13 residues. From germline, CDR1 is SGHTA and CDR2 FQGNSA. Trimming left V 5 bases short and J 10 bases short, with 15 bases between. The CDR3 coding sequence is TGTGCCAGCAGCCCCGTCCCCCCCAGGGAGCAGTTCTTC. Protein product: CASSPVPPREQFF.

The chain uses TRBV18 and TRBJ2-3; D is possibly TRBD2 (5 bases). This CDR3 region has 14 residues. Between the trimmed V and J ends, which lost 6 bases and 1 base, there was a span of 11 bases. The V gene's germline CDR1 is KGHSH and CDR2 LQKENI. The CDR3 sequence: CASSPRAGTDTQYF. DNA for the CDR3: TGTGCCAGCTCCCCTCGAGCGGGCACAGATACGCAGTATTTT. The variable domain in full, with the rest retrieved from reference TRBV18 and TRBJ2-3, is NAGVMQNPRHLVRRRGQEARLRCSPMKGHSHVYWYRQLPEEGLKFMVYLQKENIIDESGMPKERFSAEFPKEGPSILRIQQVVRGDSAAYFCASSPRAGTDTQYFGPGTRLTVL.

The chain links TRBV5-5 to TRBJ2-7; 9 bases align to TRBD1. This CDR3 region has 15 residues. With V trimmed by 5 bases and J by 2 bases, 8 bases remained unmatched. Germline V gives CDR1 SGHKS, CDR2 YYEKEE (reference sequence). CDR3 protein: CASRYRDRETYEQYF. Written as DNA, the CDR3 is TGTGCCAGCAGATACCGGGACAGGGAAACCTACGAGCAGTACTTC. Full variable domain (rest looked up from reference TRBV5-5 and TRBJ2-7): DAGVTQSPTHLIKTRGQQVTLRCSPISGHKSVSWYQQVLGQGPQFIFQYYEKEERGRGNFPDRFSARQFPNYSSELNVNALLLGDSALYLCASRYRDRETYEQYFGPGTRLTVT.

The chain recombines TRBV19 with TRBJ2-1; 9 bases align to TRBD1. Germline V gene data show CDR1 as LNHDA and CDR2 as SQIVND (reference sequence). The J segment lost 1 base and the V segment lost 10 bases, leaving 2 bases of the junction unmatched. The length of the CDR3 is 13 residues. The CDR3 reads CATDRGSYNEQFF. The CDR3 region has the DNA TGTGCCACAGACAGGGGGTCCTACAATGAGCAGTTCTTC.

This chain joins TRBV20-1 and TRBJ1-2; TRBD1 might be the D (6 bases). Germline-derived CDR1 and CDR2 are DFQATT and SNEGSKA (reference sequence). CDR3 length equals 11 residues. Trimming took 6 bases from V and 6 from J, leaving 11 bases between them. The CDR3 protein is CSAAGANGYTF. CDR3 coding DNA: TGCAGTGCCGCAGGGGCCAATGGCTACACCTTC.

V gene TRBV6-2 or TRBV6-3 combines with J gene TRBJ1-2, with TRBD1 matching 8 bases. The CDR3 consists of 14 residues. Germline loops: CDR1 MNHEY, CDR2 SVGEGT. J gave up 3 bases and V 0 bases, and 0 bases lay outside the gene matches. This chain's CDR3 is CASSYSDRDYGYTF. The CDR3 nucleotides are TGTGCCAGCAGTTACTCGGACAGGGACTATGGCTACACCTTC.

The chain combines TRBV4-1 with TRBJ2-6; no clear D gene. CDR3 length: 16 residues. Trimming left V 5 bases short and J 0 bases short, with 11 bases between. From germline, CDR1 is MGHRA and CDR2 YSYEKL. CDR3 protein: CASSIGGFSGANVLTF. CDR3 nucleotide sequence: TGCGCCAGCAGCATTGGTGGTTTCTCTGGGGCCAACGTCCTGACTTTC.

The chain combines TRBV27 with TRBJ2-2, with 9 bases lining up with TRBD1. CDR3 length: 18 residues. V shed 2 bases, J shed 5 bases, and the junction held 12 bases outside the gene matches. The V gene's germline CDR1 is MNHEY and CDR2 SMNVEV (reference sequence). The CDR3 nucleotides read TGTGCCAGCAGTTTAGAGGGGCCGGGACAGGGAGAGACCGGGGAGCTGTTTTTT. It specifies CASSLEGPGQGETGELFF.

The DNA of the CDR3 is TGTGCCAGCAGCTTAATGGGACAGGGGACATACGAGCAGTACTTC. It specifies CASSLMGQGTYEQYF. The genes are TRBV7-9 and TRBJ2-7; 10 bases line up with TRBD1. This CDR3 comprises 15 residues. Per the germline V gene, CDR1 is SEHNR and CDR2 is FQNEAQ (reference sequence). Trimming took 2 bases from V and 4 from J; bases not matched to a gene: 5. The whole variable domain, filled in from reference TRBV7-9 and TRBJ2-7, reads DTGVSQNPRHKITKRGQNVTFRCDPISEHNRLYWYRQTLGQGPEFLTYFQNEAQLEKSRLLSDRFSAERPKGSFSTLEIQRTEQGDSAMYLCASSLMGQGTYEQYFGPGTRLTVT.

The V gene is TRBV5-6, the J gene TRBJ1-5; TRBD1 matches 7 bases. The CDR3 runs 14 residues. Per the germline V gene, CDR1 is SGHDT and CDR2 is YYEEEE. V lost 3 bases, J lost 7 bases, and 7 bases stayed unmatched. CDR3 in DNA: TGTGCCAGCAGCTCATGGACAGGTCACCAGCCCCAGCATTTT. Translating it yields CASSSWTGHQPQHF.

The CDR3 region has the DNA TGTGCCAGCAGTGAATCGGGGTGGGTTAATGAAAAACTGTTTTTT. This encodes CASSESGWVNEKLFF. The V call is TRBV6-1, the J call TRBJ1-4; D is uncertain. The V end was cut by 2 bases, the J end by 4 bases, with 11 bases between. The CDR3 spans 15 residues. Germline values: CDR1 MNHNS, CDR2 SASEGT.

The chain joins TRBV19 to TRBJ2-1; D remains ambiguous. The germline CDR1 and CDR2 sequences are LNHDA and SQIVND (reference sequence). This CDR3 has 14 amino acids. Trimming pared 6 bases from V and 9 bases from J, leaving 18 bases between. This chain's CDR3 is CASRAEHTIGEQFF. For the CDR3, the DNA is TGTGCCAGTAGGGCAGAACATACAATCGGTGAGCAGTTCTTC.

This chain links TRBV7-2 with TRBJ2-7; weak D call: TRBD1 (5 bases). Trimming cost V 5 bases and J 4 bases, with 18 bases left between them. The CDR3 extends over 15 amino acids. Germline V gene data show CDR1 as SGHTA and CDR2 as FQGNSA. The CDR3 protein is CASSPKGLQSYEQYF. CDR3 DNA: TGTGCCAGCAGCCCAAAGGGGTTACAGTCTTACGAGCAGTACTTC.

This rearrangement joins TRBV18 to TRBJ2-7; 11 nucleotides line up with TRBD2. The CDR3 is 22 amino acids. The J segment lost 3 bases and the V segment lost 3 bases, leaving 25 bases of the junction unmatched. Per the germline V gene, CDR1 is KGHSH and CDR2 is LQKENI. CDR3: CASSPYYFLGLAEQAYYYEQYF. CDR3 nucleotides: TGTGCCAGCTCACCTTATTATTTTTTGGGACTAGCGGAGCAGGCCTATTACTACGAGCAGTACTTC.

This clone was observed a single time. The V gene is TRBV7-8, the J gene TRBJ2-3; no reliable D call. The CDR3 is 12 amino acids. The germline CDR1 and CDR2 sequences are SGHVS and FQNEAQ. V was trimmed by 5 bases and J by 3 bases, leaving 6 bases between them. This chain's CDR3 is CASSAQTDTQYF. The CDR3 nucleotides read TGTGCCAGCAGCGCCCAGACAGATACGCAGTATTTT.